Listed below are T cell receptor beta chains from one sample, sequenced in a study of T cells in Graves' hyperthyroidism and ophthalmopathy. TCRdb used MiXCR to reprocess the multiplex PCR reads, holding one entry per CDR3 protein. The sample lists over 700,000 distinct CDR3 sequences, just over 35% seen once, with roughly 30% in the top ten. The sequencing sample was made of blood. The receptors derive from a woman between 40 and 55 years old with Graves' hyperthyroidism. Both conserved end residues are part of each CDR3. A D gene is named only where the DNA matches it firmly. Clone size is shown for a subset of rows, as once, few, many or a class of expanded clone.

v_call	d_call	clone_size	j_call	cdr3_aa	cdr3_nt
TRBV28	-	-	TRBJ1-2	CASSLWGPGGYTF	TGTGCCAGCAGTCTTTGGGGACCGGGTGGCTACACCTTC
TRBV6-5	-	few	TRBJ2-7	CASTGTYEQYF	TGTGCCAGCACGGGGACCTACGAGCAGTACTTC
TRBV20-1	TRBD1	few	TRBJ1-1	CSAREGQGKAEAFF	TGCAGTGCTAGGGAAGGACAGGGGAAGGCTGAAGCTTTCTTT
TRBV12-3/TRBV12-4	-	few	TRBJ2-6	CASGANGGANVLTF	TGTGCCAGCGGAGCCAACGGGGGGGCCAACGTCCTGACTTTC
TRBV10-3	-	-	TRBJ1-6	CAISESSGAASPLHF	TGTGCCATCAGTGAGTCGTCAGGGGCTGCTTCACCCCTCCACTTT
TRBV7-6	TRBD1	once	TRBJ2-6	CASSSGQGAGANVLTF	TGTGCCAGCAGCTCCGGGCAGGGGGCTGGGGCCAACGTCCTGACTTTC
TRBV10-2	-	many	TRBJ1-5	CASMAGGLGPQHF	TGCGCCAGCATGGCTGGGGGGTTAGGACCCCAGCATTTT
TRBV11-2	-	-	TRBJ2-7	CASSFGTGTSYERYF	-
TRBV9	-	-	TRBJ1-3	CASSVVGPTPPYSGNTIYF	TGTGCCAGCAGCGTAGTAGGGCCTACACCACCATACTCTGGAAACACCATATATTTT
TRBV7-2	-	few	TRBJ2-7	CASRRTVSYEQYF	TGTGCCAGCAGACGGACAGTGTCCTACGAGCAGTACTTC
TRBV2	-	many	TRBJ1-5	CASSEDTVGQKGHF	TGTGCCAGCAGCGAGGATACCGTCGGACAGAAAGGTCATTTT
TRBV4-1	-	-	TRBJ1-2	CASSQLGLGGYTF	TGCGCCAGCAGCCAATTGGGTTTGGGTGGCTACACCTTC
TRBV20-1	TRBD2	-	TRBJ2-5	CSARGIRGRSRETQYF	TGCAGTGCTAGAGGAATTCGCGGGAGGTCAAGGGAGACCCAGTACTTC
TRBV6-1	TRBD1	few	TRBJ1-5	CASRDRASNQPQHF	TGTGCCAGCCGAGACAGGGCTAGCAATCAGCCCCAGCATTTT
TRBV12-3/TRBV12-4	-	-	TRBJ1-2	CASSLAWEREHGYTF	TGTGCCAGCAGTTTAGCGTGGGAGAGGGAACATGGCTACACCTTC
TRBV2	-	many	TRBJ1-1	CASSEVGVNGEAFF	TGTGCCAGCAGTGAAGTGGGGGTTAACGGCGAAGCTTTCTTT